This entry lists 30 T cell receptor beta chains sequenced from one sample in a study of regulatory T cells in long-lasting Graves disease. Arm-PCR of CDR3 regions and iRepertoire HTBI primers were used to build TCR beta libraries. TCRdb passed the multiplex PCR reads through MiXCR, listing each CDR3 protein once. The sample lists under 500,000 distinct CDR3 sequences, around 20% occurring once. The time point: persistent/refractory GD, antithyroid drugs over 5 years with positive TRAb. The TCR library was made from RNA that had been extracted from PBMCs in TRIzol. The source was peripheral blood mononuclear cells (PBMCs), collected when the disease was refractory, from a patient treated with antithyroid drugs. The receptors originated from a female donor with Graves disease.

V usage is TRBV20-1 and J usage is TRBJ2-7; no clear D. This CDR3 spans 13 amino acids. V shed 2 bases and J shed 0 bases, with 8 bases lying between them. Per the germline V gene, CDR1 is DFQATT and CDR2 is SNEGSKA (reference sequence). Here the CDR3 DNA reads TGCAGTGCTAGACCACAAAACTCCTACGAGCAGTACTTC. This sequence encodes CSARPQNSYEQYF.

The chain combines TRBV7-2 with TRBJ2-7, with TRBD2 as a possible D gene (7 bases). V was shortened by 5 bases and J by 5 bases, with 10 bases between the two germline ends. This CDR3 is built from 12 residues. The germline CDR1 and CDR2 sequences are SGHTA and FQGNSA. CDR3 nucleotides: TGTGCCAGCAGCCGAGGGGGGGACGAGCAGTACTTC. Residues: CASSRGGDEQYF.

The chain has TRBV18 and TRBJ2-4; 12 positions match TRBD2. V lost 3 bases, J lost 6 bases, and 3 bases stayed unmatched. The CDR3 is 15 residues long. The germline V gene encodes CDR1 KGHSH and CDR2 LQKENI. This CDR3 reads CASSPTSGSGNIQYF. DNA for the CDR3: TGTGCCAGCTCACCGACTAGCGGGAGTGGAAACATTCAGTACTTC.

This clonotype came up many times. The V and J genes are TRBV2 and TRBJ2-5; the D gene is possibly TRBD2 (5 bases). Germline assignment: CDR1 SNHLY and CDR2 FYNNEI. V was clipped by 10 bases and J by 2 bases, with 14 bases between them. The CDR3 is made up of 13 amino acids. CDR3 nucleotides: TGTGCCACCCAAGGCGGGCGACAAGAGACCCAGTACTTC. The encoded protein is CATQGGRQETQYF.

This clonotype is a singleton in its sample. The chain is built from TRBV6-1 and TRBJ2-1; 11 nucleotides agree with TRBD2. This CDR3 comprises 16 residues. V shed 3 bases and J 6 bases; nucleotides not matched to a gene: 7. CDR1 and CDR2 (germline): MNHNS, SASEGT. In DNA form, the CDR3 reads TGTGCCAGCAGTGACCCGGGACTAGCGGATCCCAATGAGCAGTTCTTC. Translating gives CASSDPGLADPNEQFF.

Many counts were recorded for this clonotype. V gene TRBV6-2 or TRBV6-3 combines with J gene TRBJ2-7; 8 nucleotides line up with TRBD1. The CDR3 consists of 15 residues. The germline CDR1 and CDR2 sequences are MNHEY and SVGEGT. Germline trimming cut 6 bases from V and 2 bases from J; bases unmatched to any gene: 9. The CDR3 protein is CASSSGQGPPYEQYF. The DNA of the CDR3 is TGTGCCAGCAGCTCCGGACAGGGCCCCCCCTACGAGCAGTACTTC.

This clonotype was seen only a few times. The CDR3 here is CASSWGSRGYTF. CDR3 DNA sequence: TGTGCCAGTAGTTGGGGTAGTCGCGGCTACACCTTC. This chain connects TRBV19 to TRBJ1-2; D call uncertain. The CDR3 length is 12 residues. V gave up 5 bases and J gave up 8 bases, with 12 bases separating them. Germline V lookup: CDR1 LNHDA, CDR2 SQIVND (reference sequence).

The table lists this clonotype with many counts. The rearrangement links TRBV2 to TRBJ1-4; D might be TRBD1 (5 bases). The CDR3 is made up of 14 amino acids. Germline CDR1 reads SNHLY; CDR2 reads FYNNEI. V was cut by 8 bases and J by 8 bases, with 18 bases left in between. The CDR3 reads CASGRDGAREKLFF. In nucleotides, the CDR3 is TGTGCCAGCGGACGGGACGGAGCCAGAGAAAAACTGTTTTTT.

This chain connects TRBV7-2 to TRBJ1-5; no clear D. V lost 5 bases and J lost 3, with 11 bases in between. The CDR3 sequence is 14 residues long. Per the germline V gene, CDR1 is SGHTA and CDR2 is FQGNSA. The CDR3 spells CASSPSGANQPQHF. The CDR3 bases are TGTGCCAGCAGCCCTTCGGGCGCCAATCAGCCCCAGCATTTT. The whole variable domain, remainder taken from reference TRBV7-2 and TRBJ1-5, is GAGVSQSPSNKVTEKGKDVELRCDPISGHTALYWYRQSLGQGLEFLIYFQGNSAPDKSGLPSDRFSAERTGGSVSTLTIQRTQQEDSAVYLCASSPSGANQPQHFGDGTRLSIL.

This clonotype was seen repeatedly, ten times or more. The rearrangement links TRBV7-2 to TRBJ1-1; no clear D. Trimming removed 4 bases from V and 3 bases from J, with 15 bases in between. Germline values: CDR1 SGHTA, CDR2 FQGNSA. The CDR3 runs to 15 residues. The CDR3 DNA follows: TGTGCCAGCAGCTCCGATCCGGTATTTGACACTGAAGCTTTCTTT. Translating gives CASSSDPVFDTEAFF.

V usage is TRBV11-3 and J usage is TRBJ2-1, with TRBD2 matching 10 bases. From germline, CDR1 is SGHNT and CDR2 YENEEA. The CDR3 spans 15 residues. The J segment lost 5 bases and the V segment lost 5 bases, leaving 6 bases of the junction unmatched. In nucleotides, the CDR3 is TGTGCCAGCAGCCCCGGGACTAGCGTAAACAATGAGCAGTTCTTC. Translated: CASSPGTSVNNEQFF. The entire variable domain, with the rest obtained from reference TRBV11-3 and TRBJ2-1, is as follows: EAGVVQSPRYKIIEKKQPVAFWCNPISGHNTLYWYLQNLGQGPELLIRYENEEAVDDSQLPKDRFSAERLKGVDSTLKIQPAELGDSAVYLCASSPGTSVNNEQFFGPGTRLTVL.

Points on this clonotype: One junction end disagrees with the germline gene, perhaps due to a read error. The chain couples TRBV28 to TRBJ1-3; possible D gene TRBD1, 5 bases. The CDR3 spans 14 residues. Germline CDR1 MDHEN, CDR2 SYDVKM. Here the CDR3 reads CASSKGTSGTTIYF. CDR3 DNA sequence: TGTGCCAGCAGCAAGGGGACCTCTGGAACCACCATATATTTT.

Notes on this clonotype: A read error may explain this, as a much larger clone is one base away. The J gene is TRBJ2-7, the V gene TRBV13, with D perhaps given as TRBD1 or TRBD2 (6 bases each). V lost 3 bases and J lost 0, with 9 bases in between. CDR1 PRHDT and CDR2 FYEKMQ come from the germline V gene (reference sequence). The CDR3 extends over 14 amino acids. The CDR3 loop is CASSFRGGSYEQYF. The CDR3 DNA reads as TGTGCCAGCAGCTTCAGGGGAGGCTCCTACGAGCAGTACTTC. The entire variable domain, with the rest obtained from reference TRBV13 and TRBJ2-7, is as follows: AAGVIQSPRHLIKEKRETATLKCYPIPRHDTVYWYQQGPGQDPQFLISFYEKMQSDKGSIPDRFSAQQFSDYHSELNMSSLELGDSALYFCASSFRGGSYEQYFGPGTRLTVT.

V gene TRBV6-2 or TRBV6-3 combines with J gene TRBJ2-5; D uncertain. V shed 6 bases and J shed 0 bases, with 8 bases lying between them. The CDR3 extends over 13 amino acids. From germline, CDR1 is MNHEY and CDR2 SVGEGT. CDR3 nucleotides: TGTGCCAGCAGCCAGGCGTACCAAGAGACCCAGTACTTC. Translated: CASSQAYQETQYF.

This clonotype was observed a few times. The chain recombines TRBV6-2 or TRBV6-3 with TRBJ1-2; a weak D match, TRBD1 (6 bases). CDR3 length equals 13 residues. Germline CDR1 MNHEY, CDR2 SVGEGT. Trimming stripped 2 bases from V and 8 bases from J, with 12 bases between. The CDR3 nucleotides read TGTGCCAGCAGTTACAACCAGGGGTGGGGCTACACCTTC. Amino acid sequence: CASSYNQGWGYTF.

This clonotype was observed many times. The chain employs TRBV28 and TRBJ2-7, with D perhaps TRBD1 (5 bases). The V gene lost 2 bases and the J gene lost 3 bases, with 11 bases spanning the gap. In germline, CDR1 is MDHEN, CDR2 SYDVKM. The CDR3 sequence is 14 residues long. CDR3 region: CASSLRGYYYEQYF. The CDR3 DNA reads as TGTGCCAGCAGTTTAAGGGGCTACTACTACGAGCAGTACTTC.

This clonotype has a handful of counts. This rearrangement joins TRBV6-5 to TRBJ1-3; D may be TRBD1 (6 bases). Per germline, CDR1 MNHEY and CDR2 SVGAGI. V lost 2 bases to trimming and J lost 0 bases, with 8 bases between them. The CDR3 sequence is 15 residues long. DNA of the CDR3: TGTGCCAGCAGTTACAACAGGGACTCTGGAAACACCATATATTTT. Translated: CASSYNRDSGNTIYF.

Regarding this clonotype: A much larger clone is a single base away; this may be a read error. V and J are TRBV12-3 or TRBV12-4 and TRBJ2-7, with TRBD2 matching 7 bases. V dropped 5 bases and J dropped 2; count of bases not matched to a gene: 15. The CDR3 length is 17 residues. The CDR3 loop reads CASSPGSSGGGTYEQYF. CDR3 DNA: TGTGCCAGCAGTCCAGGGAGTTCGGGCGGGGGAACCTACGAGCAGTACTTC.

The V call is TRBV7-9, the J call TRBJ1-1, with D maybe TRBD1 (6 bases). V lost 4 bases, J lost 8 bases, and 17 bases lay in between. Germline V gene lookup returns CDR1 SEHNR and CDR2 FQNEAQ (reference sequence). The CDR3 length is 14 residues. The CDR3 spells CASSSSGGPPEAFF. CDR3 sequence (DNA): TGTGCCAGCAGCTCTAGCGGGGGCCCTCCCGAAGCTTTCTTT. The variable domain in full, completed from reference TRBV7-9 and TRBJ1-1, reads DTGVSQNPRHKITKRGQNVTFRCDPISEHNRLYWYRQTLGQGPEFLTYFQNEAQLEKSRLLSDRFSAERPKGSFSTLEIQRTEQGDSAMYLCASSSSGGPPEAFFGQGTRLTVV.

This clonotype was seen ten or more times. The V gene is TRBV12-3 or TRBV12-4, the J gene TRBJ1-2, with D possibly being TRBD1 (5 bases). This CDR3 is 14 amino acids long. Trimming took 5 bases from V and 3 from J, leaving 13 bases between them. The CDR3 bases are TGTGCCAGCAGTCCAGCCGGGACGTACTATGGCTACACCTTC. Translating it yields CASSPAGTYYGYTF.

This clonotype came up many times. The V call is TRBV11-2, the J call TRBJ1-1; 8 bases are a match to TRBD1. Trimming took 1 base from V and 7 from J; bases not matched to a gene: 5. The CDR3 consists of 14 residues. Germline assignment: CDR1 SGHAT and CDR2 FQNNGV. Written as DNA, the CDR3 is TGTGCCAGCAGCTTAGGCAGGGGGCTTGATGAAGCTTTCTTT. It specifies CASSLGRGLDEAFF. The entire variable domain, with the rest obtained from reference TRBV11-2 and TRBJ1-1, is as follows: EAGVAQSPRYKIIEKRQSVAFWCNPISGHATLYWYQQILGQGPKLLIQFQNNGVVDDSQLPKDRFSAERLKGVDSTLKIQPAKLEDSAVYLCASSLGRGLDEAFFGQGTRLTVV.

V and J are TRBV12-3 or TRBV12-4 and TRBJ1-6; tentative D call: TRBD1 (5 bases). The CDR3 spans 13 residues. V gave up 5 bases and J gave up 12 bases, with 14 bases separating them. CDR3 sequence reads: CASSPLGVKPLHF. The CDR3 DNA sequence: TGTGCCAGCAGTCCCCTAGGGGTCAAACCCCTCCACTTT.

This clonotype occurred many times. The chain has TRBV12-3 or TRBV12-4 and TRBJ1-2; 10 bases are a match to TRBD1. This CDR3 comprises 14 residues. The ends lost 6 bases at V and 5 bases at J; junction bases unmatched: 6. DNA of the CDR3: TGTGCCAGCAGCGACAGGGGGCATCGATATGGCTACACCTTC. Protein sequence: CASSDRGHRYGYTF.

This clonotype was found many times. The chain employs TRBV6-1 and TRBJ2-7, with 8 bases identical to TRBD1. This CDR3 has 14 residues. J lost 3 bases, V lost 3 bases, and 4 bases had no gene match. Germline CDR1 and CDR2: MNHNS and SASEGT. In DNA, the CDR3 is TGTGCCAGCAGTGAGACAGGGGAGATCTACGAGCAGTACTTC. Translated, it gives CASSETGEIYEQYF.

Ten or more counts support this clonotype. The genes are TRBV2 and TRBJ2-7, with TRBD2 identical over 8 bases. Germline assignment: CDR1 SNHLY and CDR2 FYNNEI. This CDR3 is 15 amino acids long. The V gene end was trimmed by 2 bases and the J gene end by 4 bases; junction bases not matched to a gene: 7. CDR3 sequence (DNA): TGTGCCAGCAGTGAAATCACGGGAGGGCCTTACGAGCAGTACTTC. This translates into CASSEITGGPYEQYF.

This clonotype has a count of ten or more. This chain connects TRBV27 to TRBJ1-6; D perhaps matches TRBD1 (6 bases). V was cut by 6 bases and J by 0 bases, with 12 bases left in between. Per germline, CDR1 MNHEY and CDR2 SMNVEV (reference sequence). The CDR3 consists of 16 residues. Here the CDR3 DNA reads TGTGCCAGCAGCGAAACAGGGAGCTCCTATAATTCACCCCTCCACTTT. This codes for CASSETGSSYNSPLHF.

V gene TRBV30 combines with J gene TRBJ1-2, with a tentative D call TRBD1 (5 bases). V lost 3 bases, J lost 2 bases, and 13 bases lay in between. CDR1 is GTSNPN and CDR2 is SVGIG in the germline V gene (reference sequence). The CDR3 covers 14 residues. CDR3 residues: CAWSRDGMNYGYTF. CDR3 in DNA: TGTGCCTGGAGCAGGGACGGAATGAACTATGGCTACACCTTC.

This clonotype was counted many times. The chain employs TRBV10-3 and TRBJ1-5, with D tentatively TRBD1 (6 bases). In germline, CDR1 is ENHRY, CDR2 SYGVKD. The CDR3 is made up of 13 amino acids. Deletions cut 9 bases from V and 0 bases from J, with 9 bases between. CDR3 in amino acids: CAIRDNSNQPQHF. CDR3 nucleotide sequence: TGTGCCATTAGGGACAATAGCAATCAGCCCCAGCATTTT.

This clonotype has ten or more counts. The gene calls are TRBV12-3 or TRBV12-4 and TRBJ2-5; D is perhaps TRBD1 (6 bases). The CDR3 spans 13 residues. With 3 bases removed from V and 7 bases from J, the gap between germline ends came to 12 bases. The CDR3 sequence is CASSLDSSATQYF. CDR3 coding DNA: TGTGCCAGCAGTTTGGACAGTTCCGCGACCCAGTACTTC.

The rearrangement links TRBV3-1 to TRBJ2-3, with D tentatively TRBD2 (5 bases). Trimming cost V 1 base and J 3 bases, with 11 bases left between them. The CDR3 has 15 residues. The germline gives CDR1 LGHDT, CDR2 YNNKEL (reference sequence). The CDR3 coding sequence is TGTGCCAGCAGCCAAGGAGGGATCCAAACAGATACGCAGTATTTT. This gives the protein CASSQGGIQTDTQYF.